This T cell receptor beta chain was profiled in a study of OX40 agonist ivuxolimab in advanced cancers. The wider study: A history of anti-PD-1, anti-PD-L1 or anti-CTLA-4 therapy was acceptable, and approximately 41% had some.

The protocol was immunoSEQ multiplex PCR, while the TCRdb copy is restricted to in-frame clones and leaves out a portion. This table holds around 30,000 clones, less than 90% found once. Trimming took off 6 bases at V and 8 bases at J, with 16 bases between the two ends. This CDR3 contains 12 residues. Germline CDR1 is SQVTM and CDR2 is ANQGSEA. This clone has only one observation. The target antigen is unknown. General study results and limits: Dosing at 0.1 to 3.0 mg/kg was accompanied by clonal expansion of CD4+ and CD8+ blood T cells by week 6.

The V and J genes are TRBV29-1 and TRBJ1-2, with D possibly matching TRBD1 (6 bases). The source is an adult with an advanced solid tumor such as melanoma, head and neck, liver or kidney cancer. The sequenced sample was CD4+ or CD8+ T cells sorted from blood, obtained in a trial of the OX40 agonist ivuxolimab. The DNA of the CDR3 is TGCAGCGTAGCCAGGGGTTCAATCGGCTACACCTTC. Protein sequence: CSVARGSIGYTF.